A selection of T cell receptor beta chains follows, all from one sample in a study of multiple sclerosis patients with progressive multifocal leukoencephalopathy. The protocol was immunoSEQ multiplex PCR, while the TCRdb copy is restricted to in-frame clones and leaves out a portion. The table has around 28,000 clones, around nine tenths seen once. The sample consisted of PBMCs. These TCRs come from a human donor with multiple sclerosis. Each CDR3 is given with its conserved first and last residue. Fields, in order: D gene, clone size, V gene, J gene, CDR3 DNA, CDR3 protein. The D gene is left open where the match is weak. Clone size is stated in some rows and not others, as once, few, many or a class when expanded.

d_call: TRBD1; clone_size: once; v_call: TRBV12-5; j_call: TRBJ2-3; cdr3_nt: TGTGCTAGTGGCGGTGACAGGGCGGATACGCAGTATTTT; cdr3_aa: CASGGDRADTQYF
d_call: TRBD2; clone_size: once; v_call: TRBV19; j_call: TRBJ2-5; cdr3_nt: TGTGCCAGTAGGGGACTAAACAAAGAGACCCAGTACTTC; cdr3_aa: CASRGLNKETQYF
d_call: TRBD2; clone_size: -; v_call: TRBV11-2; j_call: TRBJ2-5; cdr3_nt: TGTGCCAGCAGCTTAGATCGCGGGGGGGAGACCCAGTACTTC; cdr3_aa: CASSLDRGGETQYF
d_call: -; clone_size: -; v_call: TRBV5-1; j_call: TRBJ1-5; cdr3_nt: TGCGCCAGCAGCTTAAGTTCCAGGGATCGGCCCCAGCATTTT; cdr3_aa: CASSLSSRDRPQHF
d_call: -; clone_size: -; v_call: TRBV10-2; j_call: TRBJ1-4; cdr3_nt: TGCGCCAGCAGTGGGGGAGCCCCTAATGAAAAACTGTTTTTT; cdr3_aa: CASSGGAPNEKLFF
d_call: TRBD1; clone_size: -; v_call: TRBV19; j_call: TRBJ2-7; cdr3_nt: TGTGCCAGTAGTGCCGGGACAGGAGCCTACGAGCAGTACTTC; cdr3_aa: CASSAGTGAYEQYF
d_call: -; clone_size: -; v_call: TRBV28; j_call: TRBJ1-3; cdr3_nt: TGTGCCAGCAGTTTACTGCCCTCTGCTTCTGGAAACACCATATATTTT; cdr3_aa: CASSLLPSASGNTIYF
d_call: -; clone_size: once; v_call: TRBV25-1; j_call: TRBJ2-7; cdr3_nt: TGTGCCAGCAGTACTTTAGACGAGCAGTACTTC; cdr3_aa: CASSTLDEQYF
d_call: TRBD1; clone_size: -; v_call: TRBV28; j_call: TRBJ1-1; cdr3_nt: TGTGCCAGCAGTTCGGTACAGGGGGCACAGACTGAAGCTTTCTTT; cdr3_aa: CASSSVQGAQTEAFF
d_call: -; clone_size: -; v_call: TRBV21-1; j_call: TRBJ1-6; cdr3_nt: TGTGCCAGCAGCCGGGTTGTGCTACACATACATCATAATTCACCCCTCCACTTT; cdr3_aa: CASSRVVLHIHHNSPLHF
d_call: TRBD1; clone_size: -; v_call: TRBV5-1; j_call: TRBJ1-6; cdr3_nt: TGCGCCAGCACCCGGACAGGGGGGGATTCACCCCTCCACTTT; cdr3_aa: CASTRTGGDSPLHF
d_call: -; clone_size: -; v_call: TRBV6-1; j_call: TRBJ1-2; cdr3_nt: TGTGCCAGCAGTGAAGTTCCTGGAGTCTACACCTTC; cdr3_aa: CASSEVPGVYTF
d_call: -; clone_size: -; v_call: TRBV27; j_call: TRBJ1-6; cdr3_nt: TGTGCCAGCAGTTTAATTTCGACACACCTCTCACCCCTCCACTTT; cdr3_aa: CASSLISTHLSPLHF
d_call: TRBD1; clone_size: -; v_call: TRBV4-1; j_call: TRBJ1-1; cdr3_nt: TGCGCCAGCAGCCTCCGGACAGGGGGCCGCACTGAAGCTTTCTTT; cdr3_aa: CASSLRTGGRTEAFF
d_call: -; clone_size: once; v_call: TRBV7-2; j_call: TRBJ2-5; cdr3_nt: TGTGCCAGCAGCTTAGATCGGTGGCAAGAGACCCAGTACTTC; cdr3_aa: CASSLDRWQETQYF